This T cell receptor beta chain came from a study of blood T cell repertoires in COVID-19. V shed 11 bases, J shed 1 base, and the junction held 9 bases outside the gene matches. Germline CDR1 and CDR2: MNHEY and SVGAGI. This CDR3 contains 15 residues. Sequenced by immunoSEQ multiplex PCR; TCRdb stores in-frame clones only, minus some. The sample yields some 200,000 clones, roughly 84% seen once. This rearrangement joins TRBV6-5 to TRBJ2-5; 11 positions agree with TRBD2. The specimen sequenced was peripheral blood. This receptor was identified in a woman over 75 with COVID-19, enrolled during active disease. The CDR3 here is CAAKPTSGAQETQYF. CDR3 bases: TGTGCCGCGAAACCGACTAGCGGGGCCCAAGAGACCCAGTACTTC.